A selection of T cell receptor beta chains follows, all from one sample in a study of T cells in pancreatic ductal adenocarcinoma. The table came from immunoSEQ multiplex PCR; TCRdb's copy has only in-frame clones and leaves some out. The sample consists of about 9,000 clones, roughly 90% of them appearing once. The sample taken for sequencing was PBMCs. The source of these receptors is a human donor with pancreatic ductal adenocarcinoma. CDR3s leave out the opening cysteine and the closing phenylalanine or tryptophan. Part of the rows lack a size; the others show once, few, many or a class for expanded clones.

v_call: TRBV7-2
clone_size: -
cdr3_aa: ASSLAGRGEYNEQF

v_call: TRBV2
clone_size: few
cdr3_aa: ASSEVGRVGQPQH

v_call: TRBV7-2
clone_size: -
cdr3_aa: ASSVDNTHSPLH

v_call: TRBV5-5
clone_size: -
cdr3_aa: ASSLVYEQY

v_call: TRBV5-1
clone_size: -
cdr3_aa: ASSLVTGGSNEAF

v_call: TRBV7-9
clone_size: -
cdr3_aa: ASSLAIPGDQPQH

v_call: TRBV6-1
clone_size: -
cdr3_aa: ASSRGRVYNEQF

v_call: TRBV5-1
clone_size: -
cdr3_aa: ASSLGQGAGPQH

v_call: TRBV6-5
clone_size: -
cdr3_aa: ASSYSAGAETQY

v_call: TRBV7-2
clone_size: -
cdr3_aa: ASSSKRGSTDTQY

v_call: TRBV7-9
clone_size: -
cdr3_aa: ASSLKTRGVEQY

v_call: TRBV30
clone_size: -
cdr3_aa: AWSVMRSNEKLF

v_call: TRBV6-5
clone_size: -
cdr3_aa: ASSPTTGPNYGYT

v_call: TRBV19
clone_size: few
cdr3_aa: ASTPGQGNDYGYT

v_call: TRBV28
clone_size: -
cdr3_aa: ASRPQGALSGGWSYNEQF

v_call: TRBV7-3
clone_size: once
cdr3_aa: ASSLTAYTGELF

v_call: TRBV9
clone_size: few
cdr3_aa: ASSNQRTADYEQY

v_call: TRBV5-1
clone_size: -
cdr3_aa: ASSVGGTDPVNIQY

v_call: TRBV5-6
clone_size: -
cdr3_aa: ASSFTWTDTQY

v_call: TRBV2
clone_size: few
cdr3_aa: ASRPGWNTEAF

v_call: TRBV5-5
clone_size: -
cdr3_aa: ASRIEGGLIYGYT

v_call: TRBV13
clone_size: -
cdr3_aa: ASSLGQATSPLH

v_call: TRBV9
clone_size: -
cdr3_aa: ASSQGVGRETQY

v_call: TRBV13
clone_size: once
cdr3_aa: ASSRRGQVLNYGYT

v_call: TRBV5-8
clone_size: -
cdr3_aa: ASSQTDRLNIQY

v_call: TRBV28
clone_size: once
cdr3_aa: ASSHDRTFQETQY

v_call: TRBV19
clone_size: -
cdr3_aa: ASTTRDRPYEQY

v_call: TRBV27
clone_size: -
cdr3_aa: ASSFRGYEQF

v_call: TRBV2
clone_size: -
cdr3_aa: ASIADRGDEQY

v_call: TRBV5-1
clone_size: -
cdr3_aa: ASSLLQGNYGYT

v_call: TRBV28
clone_size: -
cdr3_aa: ASRRQAPILSYEQY

v_call: TRBV18
clone_size: -
cdr3_aa: ASSPGYGQPQH

v_call: TRBV2
clone_size: -
cdr3_aa: ASRESSYNSPLH

v_call: TRBV2
clone_size: -
cdr3_aa: ASSGTTNEQF

v_call: TRBV5-8
clone_size: -
cdr3_aa: ASSISRGQGGYT

v_call: TRBV5-8
clone_size: -
cdr3_aa: ASSFKAGRYEQY

v_call: TRBV5-5
clone_size: -
cdr3_aa: ASSLKGMDGPSNEKLF

v_call: TRBV7-9
clone_size: -
cdr3_aa: ASRATGGTDTQY

v_call: TRBV6-4
clone_size: -
cdr3_aa: ASSESGTNTGELF

v_call: TRBV6-5
clone_size: once
cdr3_aa: ASSSIRGAETQY

v_call: TRBV15
clone_size: -
cdr3_aa: ATSSAGGSYNEQF

v_call: TRBV7-3
clone_size: -
cdr3_aa: ASSRGPNTEAF

v_call: TRBV4-3
clone_size: -
cdr3_aa: ASSQSRDRVTDEQY

v_call: TRBV28
clone_size: -
cdr3_aa: ASSSGQQETQY

v_call: TRBV4-3
clone_size: -
cdr3_aa: ASSQDFERGRQPQH

v_call: TRBV7-9
clone_size: -
cdr3_aa: ASSPRLAGRTDTQY

v_call: TRBV6-6
clone_size: -
cdr3_aa: ASSYRLAEETQY

v_call: TRBV4-1
clone_size: -
cdr3_aa: ASSQRSSGNTIY

v_call: TRBV5-1
clone_size: -
cdr3_aa: ASSLAGSASYNEQF

v_call: TRBV5-6
clone_size: -
cdr3_aa: ASSWEGLAWD

v_call: TRBV11-3
clone_size: -
cdr3_aa: ASSLGQAAYDEQF

v_call: TRBV9
clone_size: -
cdr3_aa: ASSVGTGMNTEAF

v_call: TRBV9
clone_size: -
cdr3_aa: ASGEGLNTEAF

v_call: TRBV27
clone_size: once
cdr3_aa: ASSLASRGEDYGYT

v_call: TRBV7-8
clone_size: once
cdr3_aa: ASSLDRGGEQY

v_call: TRBV6-5
clone_size: -
cdr3_aa: ASSRTGGNYGYT

v_call: TRBV28
clone_size: -
cdr3_aa: ASSYGQYSNQPQH

v_call: TRBV5-6
clone_size: -
cdr3_aa: ASSNSYNEQF

v_call: TRBV28
clone_size: once
cdr3_aa: ASSSSSGGGAADTQY

v_call: TRBV5-1
clone_size: -
cdr3_aa: ASSVSGQNTGELF